The 9 T cell receptor beta chains given below trace back to one sample, sequenced in a study of T cells in tuberculosis (dated by TCRdb to the late 2010s). Libraries were built with the immunoSEQ multiplex PCR assay. TCRdb took over this immuneACCESS table, retaining in-frame rearrangements with V and J assigned. Such tables are incomplete; in checked studies, under half of the missing clones stem from an unresolved V gene, and the remainder is unexplained. The sample table shows around 38,000 clones, and 85% to 95% are seen once. The ten largest account for around 7% of the sample. Sequencing was done on a sample of PBMCs. The receptor set was obtained from a donor between 10 and 35 years old with latent tuberculosis or without tuberculosis infection.

The chain is built from TRBV6-5 and TRBJ1-1; D uncertain. The CDR3 length is 13 residues. V lost 2 bases and J 10 bases, leaving 14 bases between the germline ends. Germline V gives CDR1 MNHEY, CDR2 SVGAGI. CDR3 in amino acids: CASSYADGISAFF. The CDR3 DNA reads TGTGCCAGCAGTTACGCGGACGGGATATCAGCTTTCTTT.

The gene calls are TRBV30 and TRBJ2-3; D not resolved. V was shortened by 6 bases and J by 0 bases, with 13 bases between the two germline ends. CDR3 length equals 14 residues. Germline-derived CDR1 and CDR2 are GTSNPN and SVGIG (reference sequence). CDR3 region: CACTLDFSTDTQYF. The CDR3 DNA follows: TGTGCCTGTACATTAGACTTTAGCACAGATACGCAGTATTTT.

In its sample, this clone was seen once. V gene TRBV10-3 combines with J gene TRBJ1-1; 7 bases are a match to TRBD1. Germline-derived CDR1 and CDR2 are ENHRY and SYGVKD. J was trimmed by 4 bases and V by 2 bases; bases with no gene match: 4. The CDR3 contains 14 residues. CDR3 nucleotides: TGTGCCATCAGTGAGCCCGGGACAGTCACTGAAGCTTTCTTT. This translates into CAISEPGTVTEAFF.

The chain is built from TRBV12-5 and TRBJ2-6, with a possible D match to TRBD1 (6 bases). The germline V and J ends were trimmed by 6 bases and 0 bases, with 12 bases remaining between them. This CDR3 region has 16 residues. Germline values: CDR1 LGHNT, CDR2 FRNRAP. Here the CDR3 reads CASGQGTRSGANVLTF. The CDR3 DNA is TGTGCTAGTGGGCAGGGGACCCGCTCTGGGGCCAACGTCCTGACTTTC.

This clone was observed a single time. CDR3 in DNA: TGTGCCAGCAGTGAAGTAACAGATACGCAGTATTTT. This gives the protein CASSEVTDTQYF. This sequence joins TRBV2 and TRBJ2-3; D is unresolved. The ends were cut back, 1 base at V and 3 bases at J, with 2 bases in the middle. This CDR3 is built from 12 residues. Looked up from germline, CDR1 is SNHLY and CDR2 is FYNNEI.

V gene TRBV11-2 combines with J gene TRBJ1-1; D is uncertain. The CDR3 is made up of 13 amino acids. Per the germline V gene, CDR1 is SGHAT and CDR2 is FQNNGV. V was pared by 1 base and J by 3 bases, with 6 bases between. This chain's CDR3 is CASSLVQYTEAFF. The CDR3 bases are TGTGCCAGCAGCTTAGTCCAGTACACTGAAGCTTTCTTT.

The CDR3 DNA reads TGTGCCAGCAGTTCCCCCGGACACGTCCGCGAGCAGTACTTC. This translates into CASSSPGHVREQYF. The rearrangement links TRBV6-5 to TRBJ2-7; possibly TRBD1 for D (5 bases). V was shortened by 4 bases and J by 6 bases, with 16 bases between the two germline ends. The CDR3 spans 14 residues. Germline values: CDR1 MNHEY, CDR2 SVGAGI.

The rearrangement links TRBV6-4 to TRBJ2-1, with 7 nucleotides matching TRBD2. The V gene's germline CDR1 is MRHNA and CDR2 SNTAGT. The CDR3 runs 13 residues. The junction had 1 base not matched to a gene; V was cut back by 2 bases and J by 6 bases. The CDR3 bases are TGTGCCAGCAGTGACGGCGGGGGCAATGAGCAGTTCTTC. Residues: CASSDGGGNEQFF.

The chain couples TRBV6-5 to TRBJ2-5; D remains ambiguous. V lost 0 bases to trimming and J lost 1 base, with 3 bases between them. Per the germline V gene, CDR1 is MNHEY and CDR2 is SVGAGI. This CDR3 comprises 13 residues. The chain's CDR3 is CASSYSLQETQYF. In DNA form, the CDR3 reads TGTGCCAGCAGTTACTCCCTCCAAGAGACCCAGTACTTC.